One and the same sample provided the 30 T cell receptor beta chains below, sequenced in a study of blood T cell repertoires in COVID-19. TCRdb's table, derived via immunoSEQ multiplex PCR, lists solely in-frame clones and lacks some. The profile shows a few hundred thousand clones, over 75% of them singletons. Specimen: PBMCs or T cells enriched from blood (not recorded which). The receptors stem from a young woman who had recovered from COVID-19.

This clone was observed a few times. This chain uses TRBV7-8 with TRBJ1-1, with TRBD1 identical over 8 bases. After removal of 8 bases from V and 3 bases from J, the junction contained 11 bases not matched to a gene. The CDR3 is 15 residues long. The V gene's germline CDR1 is SGHVS and CDR2 FQNEAQ. CDR3 DNA sequence: TGTGCCAGCTTAAGGGATCGACAGGGGTACACTGAAGCTTTCTTT. It encodes CASLRDRQGYTEAFF.

The rearrangement links TRBV11-2 to TRBJ1-2; no definite D call. CDR1 and CDR2 (germline): SGHAT, FQNNGV. This CDR3 contains 15 residues. The V gene lost 0 bases and the J gene lost 2 bases, with 10 bases spanning the gap. CDR3 nucleotide sequence: TGTGCCAGCAGCTTAGACTACAGTATAAACTATGGCTACACCTTC. Residues: CASSLDYSINYGYTF.

V usage is TRBV11-1 and J usage is TRBJ1-4; D possibly corresponds to TRBD1 (5 bases). Looked up from germline, CDR1 is SGHAT and CDR2 is FQDESV (reference sequence). This CDR3 has 15 residues. V shed 4 bases and J shed 5 bases, with 14 bases lying between them. The CDR3 nucleotides read TGTGCCAGCAGCTCCTCCGACAGCGGGAATGAAAAACTGTTTTTT. It codes for CASSSSDSGNEKLFF.

The rearrangement joins TRBV5-8 to TRBJ1-1; no clear D gene. In germline, CDR1 is SGHTS, CDR2 YDEGEE. The CDR3 has 15 amino acids. The V gene lost 0 bases and the J gene lost 8 bases, with 17 bases spanning the gap. The CDR3 sequence is CASSLAGIRAHEAFF. The CDR3 region has the DNA TGTGCCAGCAGCTTGGCCGGGATTAGGGCCCACGAAGCTTTCTTT.

CDR3 DNA: TGTGCCAGCAGCCAAGGGCAAGTCCTAGGGGGCGACGAGCAGTACTTC. Protein: CASSQGQVLGGDEQYF. This sequence joins TRBV16 and TRBJ2-7, with 7 bases fitting TRBD1. Trimming took 2 bases from V and 5 from J; bases not matched to a gene: 12. Germline CDR1 reads KGHSY; CDR2 reads FQNENV. The CDR3 is made up of 16 amino acids.

This clone occurred once. J is TRBJ2-7 and V is TRBV5-1; no reliable D call. Germline V gene data show CDR1 as SGHRS and CDR2 as YFSETQ. Trimming removed 3 bases from V and 3 bases from J, with 13 bases in between. This CDR3 has 14 residues. CDR3 residues: CASSSEGRGYEQYF. The CDR3 region has the DNA TGCGCCAGCAGCTCGGAAGGTCGAGGCTACGAGCAGTACTTC.

The chain couples TRBV27 to TRBJ2-7; the D gene is possibly TRBD1 (5 bases). Germline V CDR1 and CDR2: MNHEY, SMNVEV (reference sequence). V gave up 5 bases and J gave up 7 bases, with 15 bases separating them. CDR3 length: 13 residues. CDR3 amino acids: CASSLRVSGEQYF. CDR3 bases: TGTGCCAGCAGTCTCAGGGTCTCCGGGGAGCAGTACTTC.

V gene TRBV18 combines with J gene TRBJ2-4, with D maybe TRBD2 (6 bases). V was clipped by 6 bases and J by 7 bases, with 16 bases between them. CDR1 is KGHSH, CDR2 LQKENI, per germline. This CDR3 is built from 14 residues. CDR3 residues: CASSPGAAGNIQYF. The CDR3 region has the DNA TGTGCCAGCTCTCCCGGGGCGGCGGGGAACATTCAGTACTTC.

The chain uses TRBV7-2 and TRBJ2-5; 8 bases line up with TRBD1. From germline, CDR1 is SGHTA and CDR2 FQGNSA. The CDR3 is 14 amino acids. V was clipped by 2 bases and J by 5 bases; unmatched bases: 4. Here the CDR3 DNA reads TGTGCCAGCAGCTTACAGGGGGCCAGGGAGACCCAGTACTTC. It encodes CASSLQGARETQYF.

This clone came up once. This rearrangement joins TRBV15 to TRBJ1-5, with D possibly TRBD1 on 6 matching bases. Germline V gene sequence: CDR1 LNHNV, CDR2 YYDKDF (reference sequence). Trimming stripped 1 base from V and 6 bases from J, with 10 bases between. CDR3 size: 14 residues. The CDR3 DNA reads as TGTGCCACCAGCAGAGGAGGGGGTTCTCAGCCCCAGCATTTT. Amino acids: CATSRGGGSQPQHF.

This clone has a single count. This chain uses TRBV5-4 with TRBJ1-4, with no clear D. Germline values: CDR1 SGHNT, CDR2 YYREEE (reference sequence). V was cut by 0 bases and J by 6 bases, with 9 bases left in between. The CDR3 covers 14 residues. In DNA, the CDR3 is TGTGCCAGCAGCTTGGACAGACGGTATGAAAAACTGTTTTTT. This translates into CASSLDRRYEKLFF. Complete variable domain (other parts from reference TRBV5-4 and TRBJ1-4): ETGVTQSPTHLIKTRGQQVTLRCSSQSGHNTVSWYQQALGQGPQFIFQYYREEENGRGNFPPRFSGLQFPNYSSELNVNALELDDSALYLCASSLDRRYEKLFFGSGTQLSVL.

The rearrangement uses TRBV9 and TRBJ2-3; D not certain. The CDR3 is 16 amino acids. Germline values: CDR1 SGDLS, CDR2 YYNGEE. Trimming took 2 bases from V and 4 from J, leaving 17 bases between them. CDR3 sequence (DNA): TGTGCCAGCAGCGTTGGTTCCGGTACCCGAGCAGATACGCAGTATTTT. This gives the protein CASSVGSGTRADTQYF.

The chain has TRBV5-1 and TRBJ1-4; 9 nucleotides line up with TRBD1. Trimming cost V 2 bases and J 4 bases; bases outside gene matches: 3. The CDR3 has 15 residues. The germline gives CDR1 SGHRS, CDR2 YFSETQ. CDR3 protein: CASSLQGADNEKLFF. CDR3 DNA sequence: TGCGCCAGCAGCTTACAGGGGGCTGATAATGAAAAACTGTTTTTT. The whole variable domain, remainder taken from reference TRBV5-1 and TRBJ1-4, is KAGVTQTPRYLIKTRGQQVTLSCSPISGHRSVSWYQQTPGQGLQFLFEYFSETQRNKGNFPGRFSGRQFSNSRSEMNVSTLELGDSALYLCASSLQGADNEKLFFGSGTQLSVL.

Concerning this clone itself: A junction end diverges from the germline sequence, so it may reflect a read error. The gene calls are TRBV7-2 and TRBJ1-1; D unclear. Germline-derived CDR1 and CDR2 are SGHTA and FQGNSA. The CDR3 spans 11 residues. The CDR3, as DNA: TGTGCCAGCAGCTTAGGAGGTGGCGGCTACTTT. Translating gives CASSLGGGGYF.

The rearrangement links TRBV10-3 to TRBJ2-7, with TRBD1 identical over 11 bases. Germline values: CDR1 ENHRY, CDR2 SYGVKD. Losses at the gene ends were 6 bases for V and 3 bases for J; bases not matched to a gene: 4. This CDR3 region has 14 residues. The CDR3, as DNA: TGTGCCATCAGCACCGGGACAGGGGGCTACGAGCAGTACTTC. This gives the protein CAISTGTGGYEQYF.

This clone was seen more than once but under ten times. V is TRBV18 and J is TRBJ2-1; D gene ambiguous. The CDR3 sequence is 13 residues long. In germline, CDR1 is KGHSH, CDR2 LQKENI. Between the trimmed V and J ends, which lost 3 bases and 0 bases, there was a span of 3 bases. CDR3 loop: CASSPRSYNEQFF. The DNA of the CDR3 is TGTGCCAGCTCACCCCGCTCCTACAATGAGCAGTTCTTC.

V gene TRBV20-1 combines with J gene TRBJ2-6; 13 nucleotides agree with TRBD2. The CDR3 length is 18 residues. Per the germline V gene, CDR1 is DFQATT and CDR2 is SNEGSKA (reference sequence). The V gene end was trimmed by 3 bases and the J gene end by 3 bases; junction bases not matched to a gene: 8. CDR3 sequence (DNA): TGCAGTGCTAGTACCGGACTAGCGGGAGTTAATGGGGCCAACGTCCTGACTTTC. Protein sequence: CSASTGLAGVNGANVLTF.

This clone was counted a single time. The chain has TRBV6-6 and TRBJ2-5, with 10 bases fitting TRBD1. The ends lost 2 bases at V and 4 bases at J; junction bases unmatched: 7. This CDR3 spans 16 amino acids. Germline V gene sequence: CDR1 MNHNY, CDR2 SVGAGI (reference sequence). The CDR3 reads CASSYQRQGAGETQYF. The CDR3, as DNA: TGTGCCAGCAGTTACCAGCGACAGGGGGCTGGAGAGACCCAGTACTTC.

V usage is TRBV5-1 and J usage is TRBJ1-5; TRBD1 matches at 9 bases. CDR1 is SGHRS, CDR2 YFSETQ, per germline. This CDR3 has 15 residues. The V segment lost 4 bases and the J segment 7 bases; nucleotides outside the gene matches: 9. CDR3 in DNA: TGCGCCAGCAGCGCCGGGACAGGGTCCGAACAGCCCCAGCATTTT. Translation: CASSAGTGSEQPQHF.

This rearrangement joins TRBV6-5 to TRBJ2-7, with TRBD1 matching over 8 bases. V lost 5 bases, J lost 3 bases, and 9 bases stayed unmatched. CDR3 length equals 15 residues. Germline CDR1 reads MNHEY; CDR2 reads SVGAGI. The CDR3 sequence: CASSLQKGQGYEQYF. In nucleotides, the CDR3 is TGTGCCAGCAGTCTTCAAAAAGGACAGGGCTACGAGCAGTACTTC.

The J gene is TRBJ2-4, the V gene TRBV5-4; 8 nucleotides match TRBD1. The V segment lost 6 bases and the J segment 3 bases; nucleotides outside the gene matches: 11. Germline CDR1 and CDR2: SGHNT and YYREEE (reference sequence). The CDR3 runs 16 residues. The CDR3 DNA sequence: TGTGCCAGCACCCACAGGGGGGAACTGGGCAAAAACATTCAGTACTTC. Its protein is CASTHRGELGKNIQYF. Using reference TRBV5-4 and TRBJ2-4 for the parts outside the CDR3, the full variable domain is ETGVTQSPTHLIKTRGQQVTLRCSSQSGHNTVSWYQQALGQGPQFIFQYYREEENGRGNFPPRFSGLQFPNYSSELNVNALELDDSALYLCASTHRGELGKNIQYFGAGTRLSVL.

The chain combines TRBV6-5 with TRBJ2-7; D possibly corresponds to TRBD2 (6 bases). There are 14 residues in the CDR3. Germline V CDR1 and CDR2: MNHEY, SVGAGI. V dropped 7 bases and J dropped 1 base, with 14 bases sitting between them. The CDR3 is CASINLGGSYEQYF. Here the CDR3 DNA reads TGTGCCAGCATCAATCTCGGGGGTTCCTACGAGCAGTACTTC.

The rearrangement links TRBV28 to TRBJ1-2; no reliable D call. Germline CDR1 MDHEN, CDR2 SYDVKM. The CDR3 covers 13 residues. V dropped 7 bases and J dropped 7 bases, with 16 bases sitting between them. CDR3 amino acids: CASTRNSPAGYTF. CDR3 DNA sequence: TGTGCCAGCACCCGAAACTCCCCCGCTGGCTACACCTTC.

V gene TRBV7-9 combines with J gene TRBJ2-1; 11 bases match TRBD2. CDR3 length: 14 residues. The trim removed 5 bases at V and 9 bases at J, leaving 6 bases unmatched. Germline V gives CDR1 SEHNR, CDR2 FQNEAQ (reference sequence). This CDR3 reads CASSVSGRAGEQFF. The CDR3 DNA follows: TGTGCCAGCAGCGTTAGCGGGAGGGCCGGTGAGCAGTTCTTC.

The CDR3 here is CASRPRPGQGPPEAFF. In DNA, the CDR3 is TGTGCCAGCAGACCGCGGCCCGGACAGGGGCCCCCTGAAGCTTTCTTT. V is TRBV28 and J is TRBJ1-1, with 9 nucleotides matching TRBD1. This CDR3 contains 16 residues. V shed 6 bases and J 6 bases; nucleotides not matched to a gene: 14. CDR1 MDHEN and CDR2 SYDVKM come from the germline V gene.

The chain links TRBV28 to TRBJ1-2; maybe TRBD1 (5 bases). CDR3 length: 14 amino acids. V was clipped by 6 bases and J by 3 bases, with 14 bases between them. Germline-derived CDR1 and CDR2 are MDHEN and SYDVKM. The chain's CDR3 is CASRPGTDYYGYTF. The CDR3 region has the DNA TGTGCCAGCAGACCCGGGACTGACTACTATGGCTACACCTTC.

The CDR3 DNA sequence: TGTGCCAGCAGCTTAGACCAGGGTGGCTACACCTTC. Amino acids: CASSLDQGGYTF. This chain joins TRBV11-2 and TRBJ1-2; D perhaps matches TRBD1 (5 bases). This CDR3 region has 12 residues. V dropped 0 bases and J dropped 7 bases, with 6 bases sitting between them. Germline lookup yields CDR1 SGHAT and CDR2 FQNNGV.

This rearrangement joins TRBV19 to TRBJ1-6; D is possibly TRBD1 (6 bases). V was trimmed by 6 bases and J by 7 bases, leaving 16 bases between them. Per germline, CDR1 LNHDA and CDR2 SQIVND (reference sequence). This CDR3 region has 15 residues. CDR3 nucleotide sequence: TGTGCCAGTAGGATCCGTGGGGGGGCAAATTCACCCCTCCACTTT. Amino acids: CASRIRGGANSPLHF.

The V call is TRBV10-2, the J call TRBJ1-2; D perhaps matches TRBD1 (6 bases). CDR3 length equals 15 residues. The V gene's germline CDR1 is WSHSY and CDR2 SAAADI. Trimming pared 1 base from V and 3 bases from J, leaving 12 bases between. Here the CDR3 reads CASSEFKQGDYGYTF. The CDR3 DNA follows: TGCGCCAGCAGTGAGTTTAAACAGGGCGACTATGGCTACACCTTC.

Only one count was recorded for this clone. This chain connects TRBV10-3 to TRBJ2-7; 7 nucleotides line up with TRBD1. Per the germline V gene, CDR1 is ENHRY and CDR2 is SYGVKD. Trimming removed 6 bases from V and 3 bases from J; junction bases left unmatched: 8. The CDR3 length is 14 residues. The DNA for the CDR3 is TGTGCCATCAGCGGACAGGACAACGTCTACGAGCAGTACTTC. Its translation is CAISGQDNVYEQYF.